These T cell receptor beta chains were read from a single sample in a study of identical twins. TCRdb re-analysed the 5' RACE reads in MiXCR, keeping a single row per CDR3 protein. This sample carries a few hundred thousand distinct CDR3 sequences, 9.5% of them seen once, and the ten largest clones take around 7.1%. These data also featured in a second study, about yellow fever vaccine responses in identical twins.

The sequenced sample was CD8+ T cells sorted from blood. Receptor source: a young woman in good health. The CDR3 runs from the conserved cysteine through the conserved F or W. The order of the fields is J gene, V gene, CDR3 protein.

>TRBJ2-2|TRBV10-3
CAHTGDNTGELFF
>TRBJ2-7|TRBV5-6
CASSTSPGTLEQYF
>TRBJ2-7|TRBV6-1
CASRTGTGEIAYEQYF
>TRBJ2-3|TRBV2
CASSAPLEAGKVFADTQYF
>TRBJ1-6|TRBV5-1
CASSPGTSLYNSPLHF
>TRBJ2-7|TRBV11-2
CASSSTGLYEQYF
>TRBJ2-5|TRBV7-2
CASSLGFSGRQTQYF
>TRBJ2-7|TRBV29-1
CSVITENSYEQYF
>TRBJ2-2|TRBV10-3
CALSFSSLQRPNTGELFF
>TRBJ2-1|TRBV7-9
CAILLWDRGYNEQFF
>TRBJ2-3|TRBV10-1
CASSENRITDTQYF
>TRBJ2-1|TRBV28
CASSDIAGGPPHNEQFF
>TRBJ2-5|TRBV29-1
CSVAASGSWQETQYF
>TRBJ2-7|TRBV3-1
CASSQFGYGDYEQYF
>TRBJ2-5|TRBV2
CASQRDRAGVETQYF
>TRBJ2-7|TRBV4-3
CASSLERLSAQYF
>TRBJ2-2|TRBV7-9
CASSPKVLLYTGELFF
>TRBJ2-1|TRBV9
CASSVDSSGSSYNEQFF
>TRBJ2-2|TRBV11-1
CASSYPGQGIRNTGELFF
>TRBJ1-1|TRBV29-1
CSVVWVNTEAFF
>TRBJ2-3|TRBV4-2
CASSQGPSGGADTQYF
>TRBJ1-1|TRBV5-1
CASSLATGGRDTEAFF
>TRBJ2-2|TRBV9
CASSVDTGGTGELFF
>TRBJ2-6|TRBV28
CASRTAPSGANVLTF
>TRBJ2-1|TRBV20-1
CSARGLVHLGNEQFF
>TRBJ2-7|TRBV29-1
CSVVIREAPYEQYF
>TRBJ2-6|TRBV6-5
CASSYPQGNGANVLTF
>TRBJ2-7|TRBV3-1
CASSPLESSYEQYF
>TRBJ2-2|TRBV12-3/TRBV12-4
CASSPGAGPGELFF